The 26 T cell receptor beta chains below come from one sample, sequenced in a study of T cells in Graves' hyperthyroidism and ophthalmopathy. Researchers amplified the TCR beta CDR3 regions from RNA transcripts. The TCR CDR3 first-round RT-PCR relied on the HTBI primer set. TCRdb independently ran MiXCR on the multiplex PCR reads; one entry per CDR3 protein. The data hold approximately 520,000 distinct CDR3 sequences, with about 20% observed a single time. The sequencing input was blood. Receptor source: a man aged 18 to 29 with Graves' hyperthyroidism.

At least ten counts were recorded for this clonotype. The chain employs TRBV19 and TRBJ1-1, with 7 bases lining up with TRBD1. The CDR3 totals 14 residues. The germline V gene has CDR1 LNHDA and CDR2 SQIVND (reference sequence). J gave up 10 bases and V 0 bases, and 8 bases lay outside the gene matches. As DNA, the CDR3 is TGTGCCAGTAGTATAGAAGAGGGGGCAAGAGGAGCTTTCTTT. This encodes CASSIEEGARGAFF.

This clonotype was recorded at least ten times. The CDR3 sequence: CASSLANPPVYEQYF. CDR3 in DNA: TGTGCCAGCAGCTTAGCGAACCCGCCGGTCTACGAGCAGTACTTC. The chain uses TRBV11-1 and TRBJ2-7; unclear D gene. V shed 0 bases and J shed 3 bases, with 12 bases lying between them. In germline, CDR1 is SGHAT, CDR2 FQDESV (reference sequence). This CDR3 contains 15 residues.

There are many counts of this clonotype. The rearrangement joins TRBV12-3 or TRBV12-4 to TRBJ2-5; TRBD2 matches at 7 bases. V trimming: 6 bases; J trimming: 4 bases; junction bases outside the gene matches: 8. This CDR3 region has 14 residues. The CDR3: CASSLGGERETQYF. CDR3 in DNA: TGTGCCAGCAGCCTTGGGGGGGAGAGAGAGACCCAGTACTTC.

This clonotype was seen repeatedly, ten times or more. The J gene is TRBJ1-1, the V gene TRBV5-1; no firm D call. Germline loops: CDR1 SGHRS, CDR2 YFSETQ. V shed 2 bases and J shed 1 base, with 9 bases lying between them. The CDR3 is 14 residues long. The CDR3 spells CASSFPDGNTEAFF. In DNA form, the CDR3 reads TGCGCCAGCAGCTTTCCGGACGGGAACACTGAAGCTTTCTTT.

This clonotype has at least ten counts. The gene calls are TRBV28 and TRBJ2-7, with D perhaps TRBD2 (5 bases). This CDR3 region has 14 residues. V lost 6 bases, J lost 2 bases, and 14 bases lay in between. CDR1 and CDR2 (germline): MDHEN, SYDVKM. The CDR3 spells CASSPPGLTYEQYF. CDR3 coding DNA: TGTGCCAGCAGCCCCCCCGGACTCACCTACGAGCAGTACTTC. Full variable domain (rest looked up from reference TRBV28 and TRBJ2-7): DVKVTQSSRYLVKRTGEKVFLECVQDMDHENMFWYRQDPGLGLRLIYFSYDVKMKEKGDIPEGYSVSREKKERFSLILESASTNQTSMYLCASSPPGLTYEQYFGPGTRLTVT.

In this sample, this clonotype turned up many times. J is TRBJ2-7 and V is TRBV5-1; D may be TRBD2 (5 bases). Germline loops: CDR1 SGHRS, CDR2 YFSETQ. This CDR3 comprises 13 residues. V lost 7 bases and J 3 bases, leaving 14 bases between the germline ends. The CDR3 DNA sequence: TGCGCCAGCCGGGAAGAGGTCTACTACGAGCAGTACTTC. It specifies CASREEVYYEQYF.

For this clonotype: Sequence at one end of the junction differs from germline and may be a read error. This rearrangement joins TRBV4-2 to TRBJ1-1; D is uncertain. CDR1 is LGHNA and CDR2 is YNFKEQ in the germline V gene. The CDR3 totals 17 residues. The CDR3 DNA is TGTGCCAGCAGCCAAGATGATGAGACACCGGACGGATTAGTGGCTTGCTTT. This gives the protein CASSQDDETPDGLVACF.

The CDR3 here is CASTWVVNTEAFF. DNA for the CDR3: TGTGCCAGCACTTGGGTCGTGAACACTGAAGCTTTCTTT. The chain combines TRBV28 with TRBJ1-1; D not certain. This CDR3 is built from 13 residues. Trimming took off 7 bases at V and 0 bases at J, with 9 bases between the two ends. The germline CDR1 and CDR2 sequences are MDHEN and SYDVKM.

In its sample, this clonotype was seen many times. The V and J genes are TRBV3-1 and TRBJ1-1; 8 bases line up with TRBD1. Germline lookup yields CDR1 LGHDT and CDR2 YNNKEL (reference sequence). Germline trimming cut 6 bases from V and 5 bases from J; bases unmatched to any gene: 8. This CDR3 has 14 amino acids. In DNA form, the CDR3 reads TGTGCCAGCAGTCGACAGGGGCTGGGGACTGAAGCTTTCTTT. Translated, it gives CASSRQGLGTEAFF.

This clonotype has a count of ten or more. The chain recombines TRBV12-3 or TRBV12-4 with TRBJ2-7, with D uncertain. The ends were cut back, 0 bases at V and 5 bases at J, with 14 bases in the middle. The CDR3 length is 15 residues. Written as DNA, the CDR3 is TGTGCCAGCAGTTTAGCAGGTAGACTTGGGGACGAGCAGTACTTC. It specifies CASSLAGRLGDEQYF.

This clonotype has ten or more counts. The rearrangement joins TRBV6-2 or TRBV6-3 to TRBJ2-7; 11 bases fit TRBD2. V lost 6 bases, J lost 4 bases, and 8 bases stayed unmatched. The CDR3 is made up of 15 amino acids. Germline CDR1 is MNHEY and CDR2 is SVGEGT. The CDR3 region has the DNA TGTGCCAGCAGCCGCCGAGCTAGCGGGGGGTACGAGCAGTACTTC. This translates into CASSRRASGGYEQYF.

This clonotype occurred many times. The chain combines TRBV12-3 or TRBV12-4 with TRBJ2-5; D possibly corresponds to TRBD2 (7 bases). V gave up 8 bases and J gave up 5 bases, with 21 bases separating them. The CDR3 totals 15 residues. In DNA form, the CDR3 reads TGTGCCAGCTCCGGCGAGATCGGGGGGCAGGAGACCCAGTACTTC. Its translation: CASSGEIGGQETQYF.

This clonotype was detected only a few times. The J gene is TRBJ2-7, the V gene TRBV7-9, with D possibly matching TRBD1 (6 bases). Germline-derived CDR1 and CDR2 are SEHNR and FQNEAQ (reference sequence). The ends were cut back, 8 bases at V and 3 bases at J, with 14 bases in the middle. This CDR3 spans 13 amino acids. The CDR3 DNA is TGTGCCAGCCGCAAGGGGGATTTCTACGAGCAGTACTTC. Translated: CASRKGDFYEQYF.

The table lists this clonotype with many counts. The chain carries TRBV7-9 and TRBJ2-7, with D possibly TRBD1 on 7 matching bases. V lost 4 bases and J 7 bases, leaving 14 bases between the germline ends. The germline V gene encodes CDR1 SEHNR and CDR2 FQNEAQ (reference sequence). The CDR3 extends over 13 amino acids. For the CDR3, the DNA is TGTGCCAGCAGCTCGACAGGGAGGAGAGAGCAGTACTTC. Amino acids: CASSSTGRREQYF.

This clonotype was picked up a small number of times. The chain uses TRBV12-3 or TRBV12-4 and TRBJ1-2; 8 bases match TRBD1. The CDR3 has 14 residues. With V trimmed by 6 bases and J by 6 bases, 9 bases remained unmatched. CDR3 amino acids: CASRSPTGEDGYTF. The CDR3 DNA sequence: TGTGCCAGCAGATCTCCGACAGGGGAGGATGGCTACACCTTC.

This clonotype was seen many times. The chain is built from TRBV28 and TRBJ2-2, with D possibly being TRBD1 (6 bases). Trimming left V 6 bases short and J 5 bases short, with 13 bases between. Germline V lookup: CDR1 MDHEN, CDR2 SYDVKM. This CDR3 has 14 amino acids. The CDR3 sequence is CASRTGTYTGELFF. In DNA form, the CDR3 reads TGTGCCAGCAGGACCGGGACATATACCGGGGAGCTGTTTTTT.

This chain links TRBV11-2 with TRBJ2-2; TRBD1 aligns across 12 bases. Unmatched junction bases numbered 7, after V lost 5 bases and J lost 6 bases. Germline CDR1 SGHAT, CDR2 FQNNGV. This CDR3 region has 16 residues. DNA for the CDR3: TGTGCCAGCAGCCCGACGGGACAGGGGGCCCCCGGGGAGCTGTTTTTT. Translating it yields CASSPTGQGAPGELFF.

This clonotype has ten or more counts. CDR3 amino acids: CAREGVGYTF. The CDR3 DNA reads as TGTGCCAGGGAGGGGGTTGGCTACACCTTC. The chain is built from TRBV2 and TRBJ1-2, with D possibly TRBD1 on 6 matching bases. The V and J ends lost 9 bases and 7 bases respectively, with 9 bases between them. CDR1 SNHLY and CDR2 FYNNEI come from the germline V gene. The CDR3 has 10 amino acids. Together with reference TRBV2 and TRBJ1-2, the CDR3 gives the full variable domain: EPEVTQTPSHQVTQMGQEVILRCVPISNHLYFYWYRQILGQKVEFLVSFYNNEISEKSEIFDDQFSVERPDGSNFTLKIRSTKLEDSAMYFCAREGVGYTFGSGTRLTVV.

This clonotype has at least ten counts. This sequence joins TRBV20-1 and TRBJ2-5, with 10 positions matching TRBD2. The germline V gene has CDR1 DFQATT and CDR2 SNEGSKA (reference sequence). CDR3 length equals 14 residues. V gave up 6 bases and J gave up 7 bases; unmatched junction bases: 11. This CDR3 reads CSALLAGPDGTQYF. In nucleotides, the CDR3 is TGCAGTGCCTTACTAGCGGGGCCCGACGGGACCCAGTACTTC.

This clonotype has at least ten counts. V and J are TRBV25-1 and TRBJ1-1, with a possible D match to TRBD1 (5 bases). The V and J ends lost 7 bases and 1 base respectively, with 10 bases between them. Germline lookup yields CDR1 MGHDK and CDR2 SYGVNS. The CDR3 sequence is 13 residues long. The CDR3 sequence: CASMGPANTEAFF. The CDR3 DNA sequence: TGTGCCAGCATGGGGCCGGCGAACACTGAAGCTTTCTTT.

This clonotype has a handful of counts. The chain uses TRBV3-1 and TRBJ2-5; D tentatively reads TRBD1 or TRBD2 (5 bases each). Germline V gives CDR1 LGHDT, CDR2 YNNKEL (reference sequence). The V end lost 4 bases, the J end lost 4 bases, and 19 bases lay between the germline ends. CDR3 length: 16 residues. Here the CDR3 reads CASSPRDGFSRETQYF. Written as DNA, the CDR3 is TGTGCCAGCAGCCCCCGGGACGGGTTCTCGAGAGAGACCCAGTACTTC.

In this sample, this clonotype turned up many times. The J gene is TRBJ2-5, the V gene TRBV24-1; D is possibly TRBD1 (6 bases). Germline CDR1 reads KGHDR; CDR2 reads SFDVKD. The CDR3 consists of 14 residues. Trimming removed 4 bases at V and 5 bases at J, with 13 bases between. CDR3 nucleotides: TGTGCCACCAGTGAAGAGGGGGTAAGGGAGACCCAGTACTTC. This translates into CATSEEGVRETQYF.

The V call is TRBV11-2, the J call TRBJ1-1; perhaps TRBD1 as D (6 bases). The V and J ends lost 5 bases and 4 bases respectively, with 17 bases between them. The CDR3 consists of 15 residues. CDR1 SGHAT and CDR2 FQNNGV come from the germline V gene. The CDR3 region is CASSAIQGVGTEAFF. The CDR3 DNA reads TGTGCCAGCAGCGCCATACAGGGAGTGGGCACTGAAGCTTTCTTT.

This clonotype came up many times. CDR3 in amino acids: CASSDQDSQHF. CDR3 nucleotides: TGTGCCAGCAGTGATCAAGATTCCCAGCATTTT. The chain couples TRBV2 to TRBJ1-5; D remains unclear. The CDR3 length is 11 residues. The V and J ends lost 3 bases and 11 bases respectively, with 8 bases between them. Per germline, CDR1 SNHLY and CDR2 FYNNEI. The full variable domain, completed using reference TRBV2 and TRBJ1-5, is EPEVTQTPSHQVTQMGQEVILRCVPISNHLYFYWYRQILGQKVEFLVSFYNNEISEKSEIFDDQFSVERPDGSNFTLKIRSTKLEDSAMYFCASSDQDSQHFGDGTRLSIL.

This clonotype was seen repeatedly, ten times or more. V gene TRBV15 combines with J gene TRBJ1-1; the D is unclear. V lost 0 bases to trimming and J lost 0 bases, with 8 bases between them. The CDR3 has 15 amino acids. The V gene's germline CDR1 is LNHNV and CDR2 YYDKDF (reference sequence). Here the CDR3 reads CATSREGSMNTEAFF. In nucleotides, the CDR3 is TGTGCCACCAGCAGAGAGGGCAGTATGAACACTGAAGCTTTCTTT.

This clonotype was seen many times. The chain couples TRBV6-2 or TRBV6-3 to TRBJ2-7, with no clear D. V lost 4 bases and J 2 bases, leaving 15 bases between the germline ends. The CDR3 sequence is 15 residues long. Germline values: CDR1 MNHEY, CDR2 SVGEGT. The CDR3 coding sequence is TGTGCCAGCAGTTTATATCCGAGAAGTACCTACGAGCAGTACTTC. Protein product: CASSLYPRSTYEQYF.